These 8 T cell receptor beta chains were sequenced from one sample in a study of regulatory T cells in long-lasting Graves disease. Library construction for TCR beta used iRepertoire HTBI primers and Arm-PCR of CDR3 regions. TCRdb fed the multiplex PCR reads into MiXCR, producing one record per CDR3 protein. The data show 450,000 to 650,000 distinct CDR3 sequences, roughly a sixth seen once. Time point described: newly diagnosed GD, antithyroid drugs for less than 3 months. The authors made the TCR library using RNA they extracted from PBMCs. This sample also belongs to another study, concerning T cells in Graves' hyperthyroidism and ophthalmopathy.

The sequenced sample was peripheral blood mononuclear cells (PBMCs), obtained at new diagnosis, from a patient treated with antithyroid drugs. Every receptor here comes from a woman aged 35 to 60 with Graves disease.

In its sample, this clonotype was seen many times. The chain links TRBV10-1 to TRBJ2-3; TRBD1 is a possible D gene (5 bases). Looked up from germline, CDR1 is WNHNN and CDR2 is SYGVQD (reference sequence). The CDR3 has 13 residues. V lost 2 bases to trimming and J lost 3 bases, with 6 bases between them. CDR3 residues: CASSERGTDTQYF. The CDR3 DNA follows: TGCGCCAGCAGTGAGAGGGGAACAGATACGCAGTATTTT.

In its sample, this clonotype was seen many times. The V gene is TRBV28, the J gene TRBJ2-7; TRBD1 aligns across 10 bases. The CDR3 is 15 amino acids. V was clipped by 5 bases and J by 2 bases; unmatched bases: 6. Per the germline V gene, CDR1 is MDHEN and CDR2 is SYDVKM. This CDR3 reads CASSPRDRGPYEQYF. CDR3 DNA sequence: TGTGCCAGCAGTCCCCGCGACAGGGGGCCCTACGAGCAGTACTTC.

CDR3 in DNA: TGTGCCAGCAGCCCTACTGGGGGGAGGCAGTATTTT. Its translation is CASSPTGGRQYF. The rearrangement links TRBV11-2 to TRBJ2-3, with D possibly TRBD2 on 6 matching bases. V lost 5 bases to trimming and J lost 11 bases, with 14 bases between them. Germline CDR1 and CDR2: SGHAT and FQNNGV. The CDR3 consists of 12 residues.

This clonotype occurred a few times. The chain links TRBV12-3 or TRBV12-4 to TRBJ1-2; D not certain. The length of the CDR3 is 14 residues. V lost 3 bases, J lost 6 bases, and 14 bases lay in between. The CDR3 is CASSLNSLSDGYTF. The CDR3 DNA sequence: TGTGCCAGCAGTTTGAACAGCTTAAGTGATGGCTACACCTTC.

As regards this clonotype: Possible read error: a much larger clone is one base away. V usage is TRBV7-7 and J usage is TRBJ2-5, with 12 bases matching TRBD2. This CDR3 has 15 amino acids. From germline, CDR1 is SSHAT and CDR2 FNYEAQ (reference sequence). CDR3 nucleotides: TGTGCTAGCAGCTGGACTAGCGGGAATGGGGAGGCCCAGTACTTC. Translation gives CASSWTSGNGEAQYF.

The CDR3 region has the DNA TGTGCCAGTAGTATCCTATTAGGGCAGGGTTTGGCCAATGAGCAGTTCTTC. Translating it yields CASSILLGQGLANEQFF. The gene calls are TRBV19 and TRBJ2-1; perhaps TRBD1 as D (5 bases). CDR1 and CDR2 (germline): LNHDA, SQIVND (reference sequence). The CDR3 loop spans 17 amino acids. V was shortened by 3 bases and J by 6 bases, with 21 bases between the two germline ends. The whole variable domain, filled in from reference TRBV19 and TRBJ2-1, reads DGGITQSPKYLFRKEGQNVTLSCEQNLNHDAMYWYRQDPGQGLRLIYYSQIVNDFQKGDIAEGYSVSREKKESFPLTVTSAQKNPTAFYLCASSILLGQGLANEQFFGPGTRLTVL.

This clonotype appeared a few times. The CDR3 coding sequence is TGTGCCAGCAGTACCCCGGAAGCAGGGGCTTTTGTTTATGAAAAACTGTTTTTT. This encodes CASSTPEAGAFVYEKLFF. This sequence joins TRBV12-3 or TRBV12-4 and TRBJ1-4; tentatively, D is TRBD1 (6 bases). Trimming pared 5 bases from V and 6 bases from J, leaving 25 bases between. CDR3 length equals 18 residues.

This clonotype was detected ten times or more. The CDR3 sequence: CASSFLNGGLMNTEAFF. DNA for the CDR3: TGTGCCAGCAGTTTCCTCAACGGGGGGCTTATGAACACTGAAGCTTTCTTT. The V and J genes are TRBV28 and TRBJ1-1, with D perhaps matching TRBD1 (6 bases). Trimming removed 3 bases from V and 0 bases from J, with 17 bases in between. The CDR3 spans 17 residues. Per the germline V gene, CDR1 is MDHEN and CDR2 is SYDVKM.